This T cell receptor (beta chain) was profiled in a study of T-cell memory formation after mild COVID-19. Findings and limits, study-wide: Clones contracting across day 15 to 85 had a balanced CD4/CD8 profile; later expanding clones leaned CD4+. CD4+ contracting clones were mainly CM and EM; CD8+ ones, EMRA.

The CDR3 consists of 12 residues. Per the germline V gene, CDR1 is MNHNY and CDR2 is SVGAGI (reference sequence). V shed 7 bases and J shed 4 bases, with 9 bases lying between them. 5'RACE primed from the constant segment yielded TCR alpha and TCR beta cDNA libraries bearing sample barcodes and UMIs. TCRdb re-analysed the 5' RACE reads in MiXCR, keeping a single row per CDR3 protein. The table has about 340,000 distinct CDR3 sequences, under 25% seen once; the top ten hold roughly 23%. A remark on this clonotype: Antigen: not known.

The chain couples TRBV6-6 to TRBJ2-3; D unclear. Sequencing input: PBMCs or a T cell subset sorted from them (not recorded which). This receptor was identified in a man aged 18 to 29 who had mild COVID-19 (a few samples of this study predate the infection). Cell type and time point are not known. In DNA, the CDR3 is TGTGCCAGCACCCCCAACGCAGATACGCAGTATTTT. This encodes CASTPNADTQYF.